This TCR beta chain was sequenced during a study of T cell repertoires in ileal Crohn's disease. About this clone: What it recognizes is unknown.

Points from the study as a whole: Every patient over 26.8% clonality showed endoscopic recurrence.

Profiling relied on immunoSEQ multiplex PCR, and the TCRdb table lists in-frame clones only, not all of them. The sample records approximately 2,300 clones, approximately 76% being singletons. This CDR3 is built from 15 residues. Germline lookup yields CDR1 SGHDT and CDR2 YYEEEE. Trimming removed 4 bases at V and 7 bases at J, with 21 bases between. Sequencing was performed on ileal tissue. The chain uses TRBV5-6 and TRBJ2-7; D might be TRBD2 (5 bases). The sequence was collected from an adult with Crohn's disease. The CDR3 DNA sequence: TGTGCCAGCAGCCGGGGAGTTCAGCTTTTTCAGGAGCAGTACTTC. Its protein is CASSRGVQLFQEQYF.